Included here is one TCR beta chain sequence, with context. TCRdb's copy holds only in-frame clones and misses some; the assay was immunoSEQ multiplex PCR. The top ten clones hold 6% to 7% of a sample with under 350,000 clones, 80% to 95% of them seen once. This specimen belongs to a study of blood T cell repertoires in COVID-19. With 6 bases removed from V and 5 bases from J, the gap between germline ends came to 13 bases. CDR1 and CDR2 from the germline V gene are SNHLY and FYNNEI. There are 13 residues in the CDR3. This TCR was sampled from a woman aged 30 to 39 with COVID-19, enrolled during active disease. The sample consisted of peripheral blood. This chain links TRBV2 with TRBJ1-1; D not resolved. CDR3 loop: CASREDEVTEAFF. CDR3 bases: TGTGCCAGCAGGGAGGACGAGGTTACTGAAGCTTTCTTT.